The 7 T cell receptor beta chains listed next were all sequenced from one sample in a study of T cell changes during pregnancy in multiple sclerosis. TCRdb keeps only in-frame clones here, not all; method: immunoSEQ multiplex PCR. Among about 41,000 clones listed, about 88% were seen once. The specimen was CD4+ T cells from peripheral blood mononuclear cells, collected in the first trimester of pregnancy. These receptors all stem from a female donor with multiple sclerosis, enrolled in a pregnancy study.

This chain uses TRBV5-1 with TRBJ2-2; 7 bases fit TRBD1. V gave up 7 bases and J gave up 2 bases; unmatched junction bases: 8. The length of the CDR3 is 15 residues. CDR1 and CDR2 from the germline V gene are SGHRS and YFSETQ. CDR3 loop: CASAPRTGNTGELFF. CDR3 in DNA: TGCGCCAGCGCCCCTAGGACAGGCAACACCGGGGAGCTGTTTTTT.

The CDR3 sequence: CASSELIAADTQYF. In DNA form, the CDR3 reads TGTGCCAGCAGTGAATTAATAGCCGCAGATACGCAGTATTTT. V usage is TRBV25-1 and J usage is TRBJ2-3; D is uncertain. V was pared by 1 base and J by 4 bases, with 9 bases between. The germline V gene encodes CDR1 MGHDK and CDR2 SYGVNS. The CDR3 contains 14 residues.

The chain combines TRBV4-2 with TRBJ2-3, with 11 bases matching TRBD2. CDR1 and CDR2 from the germline V gene are LGHNA and YNFKEQ. This CDR3 is 19 amino acids long. With V trimmed by 0 bases and J by 4 bases, 12 bases remained unmatched. The CDR3 reads CASSQDQLAGAFPPDTQYF. The CDR3 DNA sequence: TGTGCCAGCAGCCAAGATCAACTAGCGGGAGCCTTCCCCCCAGATACGCAGTATTTT.

The DNA for the CDR3 is TGTGCTAGTGGTTTTGGCGGAAACACCATATATTTT. It specifies CASGFGGNTIYF. This chain uses TRBV12-5 with TRBJ1-3; no firm D call. Deletions cut 3 bases from V and 4 bases from J, with 4 bases between. Germline CDR1 is LGHNT and CDR2 is FRNRAP. The CDR3 spans 12 residues.

The genes are TRBV7-9 and TRBJ2-1, with D maybe TRBD2 (6 bases). CDR1 and CDR2 (germline): SEHNR, FQNEAQ (reference sequence). The CDR3 covers 12 residues. The ends were cut back, 3 bases at V and 6 bases at J, with 6 bases in the middle. The CDR3, as DNA: TGTGCCAGCAGCTTGACTAGCAATGAGCAGTTCTTC. Translation: CASSLTSNEQFF.

J is TRBJ1-2 and V is TRBV6-5, with D perhaps TRBD1 (5 bases). This CDR3 has 15 amino acids. Per the germline V gene, CDR1 is MNHEY and CDR2 is SVGAGI. Trimming left V 7 bases short and J 2 bases short, with 17 bases between. CDR3 nucleotides: TGTGCCAGCAAGAATACAGGAAACTTAAACTATGGCTACACCTTC. Protein: CASKNTGNLNYGYTF.

J is TRBJ2-2 and V is TRBV9, with D uncertain. Germline V CDR1 and CDR2: SGDLS, YYNGEE. Trimming cost V 4 bases and J 7 bases, with 11 bases left between them. The CDR3 extends over 13 amino acids. This CDR3 is CASSRTLSGELFF. The CDR3 region has the DNA TGTGCCAGCAGCCGCACGCTGAGCGGGGAGCTGTTTTTT.